A single T cell receptor beta chain is shown here with its context. Its antigen is currently unknown. The germline CDR1 and CDR2 sequences are SGDLS and YYNGEE. V gave up 1 base and J gave up 2 bases, with 14 bases separating them. This CDR3 has 16 residues. This specimen belongs to a study of Tregs in tolerant kidney transplant recipients. Study observations and caveats: Some patients' samples used different primers over time, so nucleotide sequences weren't comparable. Antigen-driven expansion was suggested because donor-specific Tregs expanded more than all Tregs in tolerant patients.

Profiled with immunoSEQ multiplex PCR; TCRdb holds only in-frame clones, not every one. The repertoire includes 75,000 to 85,000 clones, roughly 90% of them detected once, and approximately 0.33% sits in the top ten. The chain combines TRBV9 with TRBJ2-3; weak D call: TRBD2 (6 bases). The sequencing used Tregs from blood, collected before the transplant. This receptor was identified in a human donor who received a combined kidney and bone marrow transplant. This CDR3 is CASSVRSGDYTDTQYF. The CDR3 nucleotides read TGTGCCAGCAGCGTACGCTCGGGAGACTACACAGATACGCAGTATTTT.